Below are 30 T cell receptor beta chains sequenced from a single sample in a study of blood T cell repertoires in COVID-19 (dated by TCRdb to about 2020). The library was made by the immunoSEQ multiplex PCR assay. This is the immuneACCESS table as TCRdb keeps it, with only in-frame sequences that have V and J called. A part of the clones is gone; compared with another copy, unresolved V genes explain less than half, and the rest is unexplained. The sample table holds more than 250,000 clones, of which over 70% were seen once. About 9.1% of the sample lies in the top ten. The source material was peripheral blood. These receptors originate from a human donor in a cohort sampled during active COVID-19.

The chain couples TRBV6-5 to TRBJ1-2, with 11 bases fitting TRBD1. Trimming removed 4 bases from V and 7 bases from J; junction bases left unmatched: 5. This CDR3 contains 14 residues. Germline assignment: CDR1 MNHEY and CDR2 SVGAGI. The CDR3 bases are TGTGCCAGCAGTTCCGGGACAGGGGGAGGTGGCTACACCTTC. Protein product: CASSSGTGGGGYTF.

V gene TRBV6-5 combines with J gene TRBJ2-5; D is ambiguous. The CDR3 sequence is 14 residues long. Trimming removed 6 bases at V and 1 base at J, with 12 bases between. Germline CDR1 and CDR2: MNHEY and SVGAGI. CDR3 loop: CASRTSYRQETQYF. Here the CDR3 DNA reads TGTGCCAGCAGGACTTCTTACCGCCAAGAGACCCAGTACTTC.

J is TRBJ2-7 and V is TRBV6-5, with 7 bases aligning to TRBD2. CDR1 MNHEY and CDR2 SVGAGI come from the germline V gene. The CDR3 has 15 residues. With V trimmed by 5 bases and J by 7 bases, 14 bases remained unmatched. The CDR3 loop reads CASSRPGTTMREQYF. CDR3 bases: TGTGCCAGCAGTAGGCCCGGGACTACCATGAGAGAGCAGTACTTC.

V gene TRBV10-1 combines with J gene TRBJ1-5, with D possibly matching TRBD1 (5 bases). Germline assignment: CDR1 WNHNN and CDR2 SYGVQD (reference sequence). Trimming left V 2 bases short and J 5 bases short, with 7 bases between. The CDR3 runs 13 residues. The CDR3, as DNA: TGCGCCAGCAGTGAGGACAGTTATCAGCCCCAGCATTTT. Translated: CASSEDSYQPQHF.

The chain uses TRBV28 and TRBJ1-5, with D maybe TRBD1 (5 bases). Trimming stripped 3 bases from V and 7 bases from J, with 16 bases between. This CDR3 region has 15 residues. Germline CDR1 and CDR2: MDHEN and SYDVKM. CDR3 sequence reads: CASSFPQGLGQPQHF. Here the CDR3 DNA reads TGTGCCAGCAGTTTCCCGCAGGGATTAGGGCAGCCCCAGCATTTT.

This sequence joins TRBV6-4 and TRBJ1-1; possibly TRBD1 for D (5 bases). CDR1 is MRHNA and CDR2 is SNTAGT in the germline V gene. This CDR3 is built from 13 residues. With 1 base removed from V and 8 bases from J, the gap between germline ends came to 11 bases. This chain's CDR3 is CASSDYRQGEAFF. Here the CDR3 DNA reads TGTGCCAGCAGTGACTACCGGCAGGGCGAAGCTTTCTTT.

The chain employs TRBV6-5 and TRBJ2-4; 13 bases map to TRBD2. This CDR3 comprises 15 residues. Germline loops: CDR1 MNHEY, CDR2 SVGAGI. V gave up 6 bases and J gave up 9 bases; unmatched junction bases: 8. Here the CDR3 reads CASSLGLAGVGIQYF. CDR3 sequence (DNA): TGTGCCAGCAGCCTCGGACTAGCGGGAGTGGGCATTCAGTACTTC.

J is TRBJ1-3 and V is TRBV21-1; TRBD1 was called by the table and not checked on the DNA. TRBV21-1 is noted as a pseudogene. The CDR3 has 18 residues. DNA for the CDR3: TGTGCCAGCAGCAAAATATGGGACAGGGGCGTTCTAGGAAACACCATATATTTT. Translated, it gives CASSKIWDRGVLGNTIYF.

The rearrangement uses TRBV5-1 and TRBJ2-3; D remains ambiguous. CDR3 length: 14 residues. Germline CDR1 reads SGHRS; CDR2 reads YFSETQ. Trimming removed 0 bases at V and 1 base at J, with 6 bases between. The CDR3 sequence is CASSLGLRTDTQYF. The CDR3 DNA reads as TGCGCCAGCAGCTTGGGACTGCGCACAGATACGCAGTATTTT.

The chain is built from TRBV7-2 and TRBJ1-5; D ambiguous. The length of the CDR3 is 16 residues. V was trimmed by 4 bases and J by 0 bases, leaving 13 bases between them. Germline V gene sequence: CDR1 SGHTA, CDR2 FQGNSA. CDR3 sequence (DNA): TGTGCCAGCAGCTCCATAGCGGGGATTAGCAATCAGCCCCAGCATTTT. Encoded protein: CASSSIAGISNQPQHF.

V usage is TRBV5-4 and J usage is TRBJ1-3, with a possible D match to TRBD1 (5 bases). The V gene's germline CDR1 is SGHNT and CDR2 YYREEE (reference sequence). This CDR3 is 14 amino acids long. V shed 5 bases and J shed 5 bases, with 14 bases lying between them. The CDR3 is CASSLGTERNTIYF. The CDR3 DNA reads TGTGCCAGCAGTCTAGGGACTGAAAGAAACACCATATATTTT.

The chain is built from TRBV19 and TRBJ2-7; 7 bases align to TRBD1. CDR1 and CDR2 from the germline V gene are LNHDA and SQIVND (reference sequence). The length of the CDR3 is 15 residues. V shed 5 bases and J 4 bases; nucleotides not matched to a gene: 11. CDR3 residues: CASSPSTGAGYEQYF. For the CDR3, the DNA is TGTGCCAGTAGTCCCTCCACAGGGGCAGGTTACGAGCAGTACTTC.

The V and J genes are TRBV5-1 and TRBJ2-5; TRBD2 matches 12 bases. Germline V lookup: CDR1 SGHRS, CDR2 YFSETQ. This CDR3 is 15 amino acids long. V lost 3 bases and J lost 5; bases outside the gene matches: 5. Written as DNA, the CDR3 is TGCGCCAGCAGCTCTAGACTAGCGGGAGACGAGACCCAGTACTTC. Its protein product is CASSSRLAGDETQYF. Looking up the rest from reference TRBV5-1 and TRBJ2-5 gives the full variable domain: KAGVTQTPRYLIKTRGQQVTLSCSPISGHRSVSWYQQTPGQGLQFLFEYFSETQRNKGNFPGRFSGRQFSNSRSEMNVSTLELGDSALYLCASSSRLAGDETQYFGPGTRLLVL.

The CDR3 loop reads CASSVRSGPIWEQYF. The CDR3 DNA is TGTGCCAGCAGCGTTCGGAGCGGACCTATATGGGAGCAGTACTTC. The chain joins TRBV9 to TRBJ2-7, with D maybe TRBD2 (5 bases). CDR1 and CDR2 (germline): SGDLS, YYNGEE. V shed 2 bases and J shed 7 bases, with 19 bases lying between them. The CDR3 runs to 15 residues.

V is TRBV28 and J is TRBJ1-4, with 7 bases aligning to TRBD1. Losses at the gene ends were 6 bases for V and 4 bases for J; bases not matched to a gene: 11. In germline, CDR1 is MDHEN, CDR2 SYDVKM. The length of the CDR3 is 16 residues. The CDR3 DNA reads as TGTGCCAGCAGCGGGGAACAGGGGACTTTTAATGAAAAACTGTTTTTT. This codes for CASSGEQGTFNEKLFF. The variable domain in full, completed from reference TRBV28 and TRBJ1-4, reads DVKVTQSSRYLVKRTGEKVFLECVQDMDHENMFWYRQDPGLGLRLIYFSYDVKMKEKGDIPEGYSVSREKKERFSLILESASTNQTSMYLCASSGEQGTFNEKLFFGSGTQLSVL.

The genes are TRBV5-1 and TRBJ1-2; maybe TRBD1 (6 bases). This CDR3 region has 15 residues. V was pared by 0 bases and J by 7 bases, with 16 bases between. Germline loops: CDR1 SGHRS, CDR2 YFSETQ. The CDR3 coding sequence is TGCGCCAGCAGCTTGGAGGGAACAGGGTCGGCTGGCTACACCTTC. It yields the protein CASSLEGTGSAGYTF.

V is TRBV4-3 and J is TRBJ1-5; a weak D match, TRBD1 (6 bases). V dropped 0 bases and J dropped 6 bases, with 15 bases sitting between them. CDR1 is LGHNA, CDR2 YSLEER, per germline. The CDR3 spans 16 residues. The CDR3 DNA sequence: TGCGCCAGCAGCCAAGATTTGGTAGGGGGGGGTCAGCCCCAGCATTTT. The encoded protein is CASSQDLVGGGQPQHF.

This chain connects TRBV29-1 to TRBJ2-7; no definite D call. V dropped 0 bases and J dropped 9 bases, with 9 bases sitting between them. This CDR3 contains 11 residues. Germline V gene sequence: CDR1 SQVTM, CDR2 ANQGSEA. CDR3 in amino acids: CSVEDLAGQYF. CDR3 bases: TGCAGCGTTGAAGATTTAGCCGGGCAGTACTTC.

The J gene is TRBJ1-1, the V gene TRBV6-6, with D hard to call. The CDR3 has 19 amino acids. Trimming shortened V by 5 bases and J by 4 bases, and 29 bases separated the two germline ends. Germline values: CDR1 MNHNY, CDR2 SVGAGI (reference sequence). Written as DNA, the CDR3 is TGTGCCAGCAGTCGCGTTTACAGCGGACGTAAACCCATGACCACTGAAGCTTTCTTT. Translated, it gives CASSRVYSGRKPMTTEAFF.

The chain carries TRBV18 and TRBJ2-2; 7 bases are shared with TRBD2. V trimming: 2 bases; J trimming: 5 bases; junction bases outside the gene matches: 14. CDR3 length: 18 residues. Germline V gene data show CDR1 as KGHSH and CDR2 as LQKENI. The CDR3 here is CASSPRLALGLETGELFF. DNA for the CDR3: TGTGCCAGCTCACCAAGACTAGCCCTAGGTTTGGAGACCGGGGAGCTGTTTTTT.

The chain couples TRBV7-2 to TRBJ1-4; tentative D call: TRBD1 (6 bases). Per germline, CDR1 SGHTA and CDR2 FQGNSA. The V and J ends lost 5 bases and 8 bases respectively, with 18 bases between them. The CDR3 length is 15 residues. The DNA for the CDR3 is TGTGCCAGCAGCCCGGAACAGGGTCCTAGAGAAAAACTGTTTTTT. Amino acids: CASSPEQGPREKLFF.

Concerning this clone: Additional DNA sequences in this sample encode the identical CDR3. The chain is built from TRBV20-1 and TRBJ1-1; D is ambiguous. V dropped 5 bases and J dropped 0 bases, with 4 bases sitting between them. In germline, CDR1 is DFQATT, CDR2 SNEGSKA (reference sequence). The CDR3 spans 11 residues. The CDR3 DNA reads as TGCAGTGCTTCGTTGAACACTGAAGCTTTCTTT. Protein product: CSASLNTEAFF.

The chain has TRBV6-6 and TRBJ1-3, with D unresolved. The CDR3 extends over 16 amino acids. V was cut by 0 bases and J by 0 bases, with 9 bases left in between. Germline V CDR1 and CDR2: MNHNY, SVGAGI (reference sequence). CDR3 sequence (DNA): TGTGCCAGCAGTTACTCCCGCGGGAGCTCTGGAAACACCATATATTTT. It is translated as CASSYSRGSSGNTIYF.

This chain uses TRBV2 with TRBJ2-1; TRBD2 agrees at 10 bases. After removal of 5 bases from V and 4 bases from J, the junction contained 5 bases not matched to a gene. The CDR3 length is 15 residues. Germline V gene data show CDR1 as SNHLY and CDR2 as FYNNEI. The CDR3 is CASSWTSGLYNEQFF. The CDR3 DNA follows: TGTGCCAGCAGTTGGACTAGCGGCTTATACAATGAGCAGTTCTTC. Complete variable domain (other parts from reference TRBV2 and TRBJ2-1): EPEVTQTPSHQVTQMGQEVILRCVPISNHLYFYWYRQILGQKVEFLVSFYNNEISEKSEIFDDQFSVERPDGSNFTLKIRSTKLEDSAMYFCASSWTSGLYNEQFFGPGTRLTVL.

V is TRBV12-3 or TRBV12-4 and J is TRBJ2-7; no clear D. CDR3 length: 12 amino acids. Trimming left V 3 bases short and J 4 bases short, with 7 bases between. CDR3 amino acids: CASSLGEYEQYF. The CDR3 bases are TGTGCCAGCAGTTTGGGCGAATACGAGCAGTACTTC.

The chain employs TRBV19 and TRBJ1-2; TRBD1 might be the D (5 bases). The germline CDR1 and CDR2 sequences are LNHDA and SQIVND (reference sequence). Deletions cut 6 bases from V and 0 bases from J, with 17 bases between. The CDR3 runs to 16 residues. For the CDR3, the DNA is TGTGCCAGTAGAAATCCAATCGGGACTTCTAACTATGGCTACACCTTC. It codes for CASRNPIGTSNYGYTF. Combining the CDR3 with reference TRBV19 and TRBJ1-2 gives the whole variable domain DGGITQSPKYLFRKEGQNVTLSCEQNLNHDAMYWYRQDPGQGLRLIYYSQIVNDFQKGDIAEGYSVSREKKESFPLTVTSAQKNPTAFYLCASRNPIGTSNYGYTFGSGTRLTVV.

The rearrangement links TRBV24-1 to TRBJ2-3; the match to TRBD2 covers 8 bases. The germline CDR1 and CDR2 sequences are KGHDR and SFDVKD. CDR3 length: 17 residues. V shed 3 bases, J shed 4 bases, and the junction held 11 bases outside the gene matches. Here the CDR3 reads CATSDGWTSTRPDTQYF. CDR3 DNA: TGTGCCACCAGTGATGGGTGGACTAGCACACGCCCAGATACGCAGTATTTT.

This sequence joins TRBV2 and TRBJ2-3; 7 bases map to TRBD1. The CDR3 is 17 amino acids. The J segment lost 2 bases and the V segment lost 4 bases, leaving 12 bases of the junction unmatched. Germline values: CDR1 SNHLY, CDR2 FYNNEI. The chain's CDR3 is CASSGDRERSATDTQYF. CDR3 sequence (DNA): TGTGCCAGCAGTGGTGACAGGGAAAGATCAGCCACAGATACGCAGTATTTT.

The chain employs TRBV5-6 and TRBJ2-7; 7 bases match TRBD2. The CDR3 sequence is 14 residues long. From germline, CDR1 is SGHDT and CDR2 YYEEEE. With V trimmed by 4 bases and J by 3 bases, 7 bases remained unmatched. The CDR3 here is CASSPPTSDYEQYF. The CDR3 bases are TGTGCCAGCAGCCCACCTACTAGCGACTACGAGCAGTACTTC.

This clone was recorded at least ten times. This sequence joins TRBV15 and TRBJ2-2; 8 nucleotides match TRBD2. This CDR3 region has 18 residues. V was pared by 3 bases and J by 2 bases, with 11 bases of the junction left unmatched. Germline V lookup: CDR1 LNHNV, CDR2 YYDKDF (reference sequence). CDR3 DNA sequence: TGTGCCACCAGCAGTTATCATCTTAGCGGGGTTAACACCGGGGAGCTGTTTTTT. It encodes CATSSYHLSGVNTGELFF. Complete variable domain (other parts from reference TRBV15 and TRBJ2-2): DAMVIQNPRYQVTQFGKPVTLSCSQTLNHNVMYWYQQKSSQAPKLLFHYYDKDFNNEADTPDNFQSRRPNTSFCFLDIRSPGLGDTAMYLCATSSYHLSGVNTGELFFGEGSRLTVL.